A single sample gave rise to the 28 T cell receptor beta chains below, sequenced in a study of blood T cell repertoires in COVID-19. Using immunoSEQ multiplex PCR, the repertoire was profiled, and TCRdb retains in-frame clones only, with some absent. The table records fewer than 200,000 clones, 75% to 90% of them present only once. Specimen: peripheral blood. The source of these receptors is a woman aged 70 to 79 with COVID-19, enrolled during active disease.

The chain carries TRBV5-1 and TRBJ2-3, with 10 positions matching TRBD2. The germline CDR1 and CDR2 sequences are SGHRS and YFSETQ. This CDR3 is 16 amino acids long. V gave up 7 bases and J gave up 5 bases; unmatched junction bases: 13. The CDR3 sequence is CASGAGGPGQGDTQYF. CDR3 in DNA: TGCGCCAGCGGAGCGGGAGGGCCTGGTCAAGGAGATACGCAGTATTTT.

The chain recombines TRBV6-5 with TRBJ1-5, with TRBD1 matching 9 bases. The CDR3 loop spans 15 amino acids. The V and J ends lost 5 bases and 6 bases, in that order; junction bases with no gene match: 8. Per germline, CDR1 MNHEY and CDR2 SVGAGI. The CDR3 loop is CASSTTGTGTQPQHF. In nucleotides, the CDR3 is TGTGCCAGCAGTACAACCGGGACAGGGACTCAGCCCCAGCATTTT.

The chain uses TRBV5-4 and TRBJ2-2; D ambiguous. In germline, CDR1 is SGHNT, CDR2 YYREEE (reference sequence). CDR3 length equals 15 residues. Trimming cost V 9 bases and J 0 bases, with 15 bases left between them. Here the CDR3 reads CATLPSPANTGELFF. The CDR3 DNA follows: TGTGCCACCCTTCCTTCACCGGCGAACACCGGGGAGCTGTTTTTT.

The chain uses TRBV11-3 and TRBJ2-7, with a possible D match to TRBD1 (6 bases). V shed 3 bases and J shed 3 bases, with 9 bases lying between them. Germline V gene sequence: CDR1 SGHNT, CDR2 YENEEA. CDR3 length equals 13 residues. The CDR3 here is CASSLGQVYEQYF. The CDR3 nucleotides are TGTGCCAGCAGCTTGGGACAAGTCTACGAGCAGTACTTC.

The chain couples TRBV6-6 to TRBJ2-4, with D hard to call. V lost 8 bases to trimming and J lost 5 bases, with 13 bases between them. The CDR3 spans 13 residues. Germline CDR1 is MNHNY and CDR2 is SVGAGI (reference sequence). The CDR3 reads CASLLNPENIQYF. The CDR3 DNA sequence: TGTGCCAGCTTACTTAACCCTGAAAACATTCAGTACTTC.

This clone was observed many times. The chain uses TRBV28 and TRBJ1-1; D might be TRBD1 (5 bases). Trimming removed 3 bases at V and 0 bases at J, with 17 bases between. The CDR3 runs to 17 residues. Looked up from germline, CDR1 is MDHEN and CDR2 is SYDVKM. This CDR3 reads CASSFGGAAQMNTEAFF. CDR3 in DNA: TGTGCCAGCAGTTTCGGAGGGGCCGCCCAGATGAACACTGAAGCTTTCTTT.

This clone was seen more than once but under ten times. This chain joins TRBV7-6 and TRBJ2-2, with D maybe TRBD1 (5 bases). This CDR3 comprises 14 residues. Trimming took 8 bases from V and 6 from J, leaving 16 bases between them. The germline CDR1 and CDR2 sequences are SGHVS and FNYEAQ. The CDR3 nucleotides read TGTGCCAGCCTCCAGGGTAGTCAGGCCGGGGAGCTGTTTTTT. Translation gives CASLQGSQAGELFF.

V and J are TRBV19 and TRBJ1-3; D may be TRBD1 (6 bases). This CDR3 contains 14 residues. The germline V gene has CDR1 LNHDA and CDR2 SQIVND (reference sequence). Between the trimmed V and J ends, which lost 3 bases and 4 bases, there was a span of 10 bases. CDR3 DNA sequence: TGTGCCAGTAGTATTCCGGGACACGGAAACACCATATATTTT. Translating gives CASSIPGHGNTIYF.

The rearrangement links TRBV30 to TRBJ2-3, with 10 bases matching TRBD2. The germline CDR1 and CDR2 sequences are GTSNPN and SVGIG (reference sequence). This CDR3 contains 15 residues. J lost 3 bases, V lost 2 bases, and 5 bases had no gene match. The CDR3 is CAWSLIAGGTDTQYF. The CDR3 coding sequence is TGTGCCTGGAGTCTCATAGCGGGAGGAACAGATACGCAGTATTTT.

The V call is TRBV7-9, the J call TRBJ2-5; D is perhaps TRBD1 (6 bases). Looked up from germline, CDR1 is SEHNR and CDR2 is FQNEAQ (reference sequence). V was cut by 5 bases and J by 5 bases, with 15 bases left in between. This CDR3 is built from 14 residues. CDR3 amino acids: CASSLGTFGETQYF. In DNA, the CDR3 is TGTGCCAGCAGCCTAGGGACATTTGGGGAGACCCAGTACTTC.

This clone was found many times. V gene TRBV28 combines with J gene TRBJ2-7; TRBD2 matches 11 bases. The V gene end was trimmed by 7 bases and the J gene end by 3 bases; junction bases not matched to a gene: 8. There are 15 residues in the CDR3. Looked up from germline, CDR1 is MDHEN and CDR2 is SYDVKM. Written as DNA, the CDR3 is TGTGCCAGCACAGCCGGGACTAGCGGATACTACGAGCAGTACTTC. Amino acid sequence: CASTAGTSGYYEQYF.

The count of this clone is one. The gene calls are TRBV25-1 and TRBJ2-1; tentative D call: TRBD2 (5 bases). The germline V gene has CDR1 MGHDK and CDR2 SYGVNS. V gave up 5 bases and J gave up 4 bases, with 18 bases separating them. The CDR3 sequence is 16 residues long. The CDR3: CASSQLGGSEYNEQFF. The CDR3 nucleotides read TGTGCCAGCAGTCAATTAGGCGGGTCGGAGTACAATGAGCAGTTCTTC.

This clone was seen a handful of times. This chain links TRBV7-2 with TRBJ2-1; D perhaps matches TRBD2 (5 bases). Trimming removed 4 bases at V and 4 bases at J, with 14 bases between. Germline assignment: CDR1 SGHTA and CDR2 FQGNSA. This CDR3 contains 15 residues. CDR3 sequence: CASSSSVLVYNEQFF. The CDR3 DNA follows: TGTGCCAGCAGCTCCTCCGTACTAGTTTACAATGAGCAGTTCTTC.

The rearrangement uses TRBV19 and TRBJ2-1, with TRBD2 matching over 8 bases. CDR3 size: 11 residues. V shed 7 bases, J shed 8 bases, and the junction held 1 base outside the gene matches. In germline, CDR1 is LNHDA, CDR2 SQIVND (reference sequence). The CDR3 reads CASNGGDEQFF. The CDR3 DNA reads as TGTGCCAGTAACGGGGGGGATGAGCAGTTCTTC.

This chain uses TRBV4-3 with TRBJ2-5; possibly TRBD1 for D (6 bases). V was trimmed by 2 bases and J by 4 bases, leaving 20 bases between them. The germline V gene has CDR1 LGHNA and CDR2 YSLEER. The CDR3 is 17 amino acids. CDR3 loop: CASSQIIKTGTGETQYF. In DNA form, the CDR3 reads TGCGCCAGCAGCCAAATCATCAAGACAGGCACGGGAGAGACCCAGTACTTC.

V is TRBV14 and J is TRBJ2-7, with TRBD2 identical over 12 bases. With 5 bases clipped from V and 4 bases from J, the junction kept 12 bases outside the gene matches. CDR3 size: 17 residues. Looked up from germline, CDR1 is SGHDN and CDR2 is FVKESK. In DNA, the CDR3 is TGTGCCAGCAGCAGATGGTCAACTAGCGGGAGGACGTACGAGCAGTACTTC. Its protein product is CASSRWSTSGRTYEQYF.

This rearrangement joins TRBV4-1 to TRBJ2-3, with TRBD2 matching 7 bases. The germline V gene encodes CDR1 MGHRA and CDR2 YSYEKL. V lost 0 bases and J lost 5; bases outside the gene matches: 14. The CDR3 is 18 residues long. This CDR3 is CASSQDSEGGRGLDTQYF. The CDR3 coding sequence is TGCGCCAGCAGCCAAGACTCTGAGGGAGGGCGGGGACTAGATACGCAGTATTTT.

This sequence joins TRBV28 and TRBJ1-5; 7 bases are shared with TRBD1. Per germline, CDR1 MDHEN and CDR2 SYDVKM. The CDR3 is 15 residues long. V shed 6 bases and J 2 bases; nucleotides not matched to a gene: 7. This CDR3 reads CASSTAQGGNQPQHF. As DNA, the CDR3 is TGTGCCAGCAGCACAGCCCAGGGGGGCAATCAGCCCCAGCATTTT.

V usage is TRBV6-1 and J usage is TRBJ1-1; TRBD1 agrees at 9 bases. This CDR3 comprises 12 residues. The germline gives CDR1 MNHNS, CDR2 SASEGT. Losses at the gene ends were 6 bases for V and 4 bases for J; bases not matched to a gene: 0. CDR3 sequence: CASRTGGTEAFF. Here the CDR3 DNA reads TGTGCCAGCAGGACAGGGGGCACTGAAGCTTTCTTT.

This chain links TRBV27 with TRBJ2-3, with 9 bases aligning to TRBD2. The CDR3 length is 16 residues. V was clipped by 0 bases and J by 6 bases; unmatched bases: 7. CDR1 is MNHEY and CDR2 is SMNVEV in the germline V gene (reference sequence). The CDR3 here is CASSLSAGGPMDTQYF. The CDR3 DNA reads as TGTGCCAGCAGTTTATCGGCGGGAGGGCCAATGGATACGCAGTATTTT.

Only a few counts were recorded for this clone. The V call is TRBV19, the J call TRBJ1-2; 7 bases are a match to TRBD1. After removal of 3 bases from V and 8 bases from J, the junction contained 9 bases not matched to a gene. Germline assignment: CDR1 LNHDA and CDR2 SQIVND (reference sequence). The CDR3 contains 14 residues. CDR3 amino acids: CASSIGATGVGYTF. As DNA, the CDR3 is TGTGCCAGTAGTATCGGGGCCACAGGGGTCGGCTACACCTTC.

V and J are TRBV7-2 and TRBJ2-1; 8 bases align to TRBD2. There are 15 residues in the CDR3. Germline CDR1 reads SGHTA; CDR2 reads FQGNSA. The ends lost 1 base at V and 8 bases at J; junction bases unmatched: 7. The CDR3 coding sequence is TGTGCCAGCAGCTTAGAAGGTAGCGGGAAGCATGAGCAGTTCTTC. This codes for CASSLEGSGKHEQFF.

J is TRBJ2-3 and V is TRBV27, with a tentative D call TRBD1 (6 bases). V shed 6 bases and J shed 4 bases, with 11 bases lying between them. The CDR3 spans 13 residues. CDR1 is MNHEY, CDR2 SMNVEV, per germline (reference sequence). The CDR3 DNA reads TGTGCCAGCAGGGACAGTCCTCCAGATACGCAGTATTTT. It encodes CASRDSPPDTQYF.

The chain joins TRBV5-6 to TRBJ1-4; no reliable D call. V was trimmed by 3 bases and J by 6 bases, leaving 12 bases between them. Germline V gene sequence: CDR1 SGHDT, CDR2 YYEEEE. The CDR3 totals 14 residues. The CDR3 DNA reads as TGTGCCAGCAGCTCTACGGGAAGCGATGAAAAACTGTTTTTT. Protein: CASSSTGSDEKLFF.

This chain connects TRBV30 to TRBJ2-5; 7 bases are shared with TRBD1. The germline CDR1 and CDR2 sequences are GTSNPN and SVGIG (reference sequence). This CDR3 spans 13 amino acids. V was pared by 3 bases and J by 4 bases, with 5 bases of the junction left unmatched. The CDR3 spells CAWSAYRGETQYF. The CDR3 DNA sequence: TGTGCCTGGAGCGCCTACAGGGGAGAGACCCAGTACTTC.

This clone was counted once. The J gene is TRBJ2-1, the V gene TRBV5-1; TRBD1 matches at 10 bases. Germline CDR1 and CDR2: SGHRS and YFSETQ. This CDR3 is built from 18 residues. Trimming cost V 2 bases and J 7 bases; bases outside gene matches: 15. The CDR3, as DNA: TGCGCCAGCAGCTTTACTCCCCCGGGGACAGGGGCGTCTAATGAGCAGTTCTTC. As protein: CASSFTPPGTGASNEQFF. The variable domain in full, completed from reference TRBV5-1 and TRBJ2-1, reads KAGVTQTPRYLIKTRGQQVTLSCSPISGHRSVSWYQQTPGQGLQFLFEYFSETQRNKGNFPGRFSGRQFSNSRSEMNVSTLELGDSALYLCASSFTPPGTGASNEQFFGPGTRLTVL.

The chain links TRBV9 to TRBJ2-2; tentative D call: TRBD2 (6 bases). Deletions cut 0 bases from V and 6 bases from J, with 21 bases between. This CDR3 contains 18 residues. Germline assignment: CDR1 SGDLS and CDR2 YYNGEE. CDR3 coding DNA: TGTGCCAGCAGCGTAGCCCAACACGGAGGGATAGGGGCCGGGGAGCTGTTTTTT. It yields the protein CASSVAQHGGIGAGELFF.

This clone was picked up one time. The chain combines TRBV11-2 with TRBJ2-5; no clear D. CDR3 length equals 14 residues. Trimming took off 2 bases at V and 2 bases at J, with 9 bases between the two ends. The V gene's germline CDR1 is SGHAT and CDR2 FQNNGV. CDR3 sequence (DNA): TGTGCCAGCAGCTTAACTCCTTCTCAAGAGACCCAGTACTTC. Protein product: CASSLTPSQETQYF.